This TCR beta chain was profiled in a study of human T cells and chemical hapten exposure. Study information: Subjects had 2% DPC placed on roughly 2 cm by roughly 2 cm of upper inner arm skin for sensitization.

The CDR3 contains 15 residues. J lost 1 base, V lost 2 bases, and 5 bases had no gene match. The germline V gene has CDR1 DFQATT and CDR2 SNEGSKA (reference sequence). Comment on this clonotype: The target antigen is unknown.

Study-level results: The study found that DPC sensitization did not change TCRs above 1 in 1000 frequency. Donors' alopecia may make their immune response differ from healthy people's.

The library labeled individual cDNA molecules by adding unique molecular identifiers to them. From the RACE reads, TCRdb called clonotypes with MiXCR, one entry per CDR3 protein. This sample has more than 150,000 distinct CDR3 sequences; 30% occur once, and the top ten carry about 2.8%. As for time point: pre-sensitization, week 0. Treatment denoted: therapeutic diphenylcyclopropenone sensitization with weekly scalp DPC. This sample comprised whole blood, obtained in connection with sensitization to the hapten diphenylcyclopropenone (DPC). V and J are TRBV20-1 and TRBJ2-5, with 9 positions matching TRBD2. This receptor was taken from a woman in her 30s with alopecia areata. Some clones in this sample may be carry-over from other donors' samples. The CDR3 nucleotides are TGCAGTGCTAGATCCCTAGCGGGGTCCCAAGAGACCCAGTACTTC. Residues: CSARSLAGSQETQYF.